This TCR beta chain was identified during a study of blood T cells in healthy people across ages. Findings and caveats of the study: Roughly linearly, TCR beta diversity per million T cells fell as age increased. Long-lived donors had more naive CD4+ cells and higher diversity than aged donors.

The use of a sample-barcoded 5' primer and a J-beta primer mix characterized a second PCR of roughly 6 to 11 cycles. MiXCR, applied by TCRdb to the 5' RACE reads, yields one record per CDR3 protein. The sample carries about 1 million distinct CDR3 sequences, over 35% recorded once. Drawing of peripheral blood yielded 8.5 to 10 milliliters from each donor. This CDR3 comprises 11 residues. Germline CDR1 reads MNHEY; CDR2 reads SMNVEV (reference sequence). V was cut by 8 bases and J by 3 bases, with 6 bases left in between. This clonotype has only a few counts. Its antigen is not identified. The sequenced sample was blood. The chain links TRBV27 to TRBJ2-3; D is unclear. This receptor was identified in a woman aged 55-69 years in good health. The CDR3 is CASATTDTQYF. The CDR3 DNA reads as TGTGCCAGCGCGACGACAGATACGCAGTATTTT.